This T cell receptor beta chain was identified during a study of cytomegalovirus exposure and HLA in healthy donors. The wider study: Unique TCR beta sequences numbering over 100 million came from around 180 million T cells in an earlier analysis. Study results and limitations: High sensitivity and specificity were reportedly achieved when the classifier diagnosed cytomegalovirus status.

PCR was performed using 60 Vbeta and 13 Jbeta primers. Measured with immunoSEQ multiplex PCR; TCRdb has only the in-frame clones, and not every one. The table has fewer than 85,000 clones, 70% to 85% seen once. On this clone: Its antigen is not identified.

The V segment lost 3 bases and the J segment 7 bases; nucleotides outside the gene matches: 14. In germline, CDR1 is SGHAT, CDR2 FQNNGV. CDR3 length equals 17 residues. The source is a man between 65 and 85 years old in good health and CMV-seropositive. The chain is built from TRBV11-2 and TRBJ2-1; 8 bases map to TRBD2. Sequenced material: PBMCs. DNA of the CDR3: TGTGCCAGCAGCTTCCCGAGAAGCGGGAGTATCTCTAATGAGCAGTTCTTC. Amino acid sequence: CASSFPRSGSISNEQFF.